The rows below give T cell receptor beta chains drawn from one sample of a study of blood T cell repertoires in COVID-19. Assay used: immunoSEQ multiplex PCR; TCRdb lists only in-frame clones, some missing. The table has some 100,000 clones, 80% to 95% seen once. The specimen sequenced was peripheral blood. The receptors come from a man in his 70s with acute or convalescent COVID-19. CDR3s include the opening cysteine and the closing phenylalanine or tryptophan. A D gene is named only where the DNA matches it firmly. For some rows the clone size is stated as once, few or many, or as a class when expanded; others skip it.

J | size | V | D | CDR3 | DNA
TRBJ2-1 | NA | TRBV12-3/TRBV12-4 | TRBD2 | CASSLLAAEQFF | TGTGCCAGCAGCCTACTAGCGGCAGAGCAGTTCTTC
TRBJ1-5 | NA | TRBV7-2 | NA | CASSLATGFNQPQHF | TGTGCCAGCAGCTTAGCTACAGGGTTCAATCAGCCCCAGCATTTT
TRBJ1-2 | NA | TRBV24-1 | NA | CATSDLDSLGYTF | TGTGCCACCAGTGATTTGGACAGCCTTGGCTACACCTTC
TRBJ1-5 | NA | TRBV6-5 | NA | CASSLTGVNQPQHF | TGTGCCAGCAGTTTGACAGGAGTCAATCAGCCCCAGCATTTT
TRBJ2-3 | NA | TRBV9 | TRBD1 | CASSATGGLPDTQYF | TGTGCCAGCAGCGCGACAGGGGGTCTTCCAGATACGCAGTATTTT
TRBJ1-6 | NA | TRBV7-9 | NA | CASSVSNSPLHF | TGTGCCAGCAGCGTCAGTAATTCACCCCTCCACTTT
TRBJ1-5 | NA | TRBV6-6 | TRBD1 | CASSYSGTVGPQPQHF | TGTGCCAGCAGTTACTCTGGGACAGTCGGGCCTCAGCCCCAGCATTTT
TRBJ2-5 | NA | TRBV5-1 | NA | CASSLNPTGLQETQYF | TGCGCCAGCAGCCTAAACCCGACAGGCCTCCAAGAGACCCAGTACTTC
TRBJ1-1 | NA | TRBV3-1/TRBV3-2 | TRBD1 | CASSQVGGFEAFF | TGTGCCAGCAGCCAAGTAGGGGGCTTTGAAGCTTTCTTT
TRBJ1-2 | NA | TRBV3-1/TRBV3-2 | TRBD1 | CASSRGQGPNYGYTF | TGTGCCAGCAGCCGAGGACAGGGGCCTAACTATGGCTACACCTTC
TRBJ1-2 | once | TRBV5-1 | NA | CASSLAGGNYGYTF | TGCGCCAGCAGCTTGGCCGGGGGGAACTATGGCTACACCTTC
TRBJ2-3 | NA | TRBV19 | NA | CASSRDFPDTQYF | TGTGCCAGTAGCCGGGACTTCCCAGATACGCAGTATTTT
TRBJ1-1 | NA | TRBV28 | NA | CASRLQGGFTEAFF | TGTGCCAGCAGGCTACAGGGAGGGTTCACTGAAGCTTTCTTT
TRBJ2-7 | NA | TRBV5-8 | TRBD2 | CASSDPQGGLAEQYF | TGTGCCAGCAGTGATCCCCAGGGAGGGTTGGCCGAGCAGTACTTC
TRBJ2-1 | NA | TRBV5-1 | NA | CASSWGTSSYNEQFF | TGCGCCAGCAGCTGGGGGACAAGCTCCTACAATGAGCAGTTCTTC
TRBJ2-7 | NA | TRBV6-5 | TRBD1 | CASSQGQTYEQYF | TGTGCCAGCAGTCAGGGACAGACCTACGAGCAGTACTTC
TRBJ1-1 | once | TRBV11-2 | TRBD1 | CASSLYGTDIAEAFF | TGTGCCAGCAGTTTGTACGGGACAGATATCGCTGAAGCTTTCTTT
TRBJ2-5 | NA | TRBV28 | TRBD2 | CASSPLDLAGVGVGRETQYF | TGTGCCAGCAGTCCTTTAGACTTAGCGGGAGTAGGGGTTGGGCGAGAGACCCAGTACTTC
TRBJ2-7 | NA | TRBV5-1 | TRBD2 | CASRIGRGVSYEQYF | TGCGCCAGTCGAATTGGACGGGGGGTATCCTACGAGCAGTACTTC
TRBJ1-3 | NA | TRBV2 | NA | CASRWTVRNTIYF | TGTGCCAGCAGGTGGACAGTAAGAAACACCATATATTTT
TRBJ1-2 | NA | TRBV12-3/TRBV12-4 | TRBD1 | CASSPDRVRGYTF | TGTGCCAGCAGCCCCGACAGGGTCAGGGGCTACACCTTC
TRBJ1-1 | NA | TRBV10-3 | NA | CAISERQITVEAFF | TGTGCCATCAGTGAGCGCCAAATAACTGTTGAAGCTTTCTTT
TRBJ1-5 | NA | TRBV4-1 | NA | CASSQFGGVNQPQHF | TGCGCCAGCAGCCAATTCGGAGGGGTCAATCAGCCCCAGCATTTT
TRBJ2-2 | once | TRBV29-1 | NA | CSASHGQGRSGELFF | TGCAGCGCCTCTCACGGTCAGGGCAGGAGCGGGGAGCTGTTTTTT
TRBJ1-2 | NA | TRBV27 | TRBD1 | CASSLDPGGAWDGYTF | TGTGCCAGCAGTTTAGACCCAGGGGGCGCCTGGGATGGCTACACCTTC
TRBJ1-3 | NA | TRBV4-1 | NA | CASSQDLGRGAAGNTIYF | TGCGCCAGCAGCCAAGATCTGGGCAGGGGCGCTGCTGGAAACACCATATATTTT
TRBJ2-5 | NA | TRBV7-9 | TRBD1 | CASSPRQGERYQETQYF | TGTGCCAGCAGCCCCCGACAGGGGGAGAGGTACCAAGAGACCCAGTACTTC
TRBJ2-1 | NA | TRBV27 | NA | CASSLAVISYNEQFF | TGTGCCAGCTCTTTAGCGGTAATCTCCTACAATGAGCAGTTCTTC
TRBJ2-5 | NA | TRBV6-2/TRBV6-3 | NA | CASSTDTIQETQYF | TGTGCCAGCAGTACAGATACAATTCAAGAGACCCAGTACTTC
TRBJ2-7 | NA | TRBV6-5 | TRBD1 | CASRSDRTPTYEQYF | TGTGCCAGCAGATCGGACAGGACCCCCACCTACGAGCAGTACTTC
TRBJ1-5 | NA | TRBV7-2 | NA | CASSLVGGGNQPQHF | TGTGCCAGCAGCTTAGTGGGGGGTGGAAATCAGCCCCAGCATTTT
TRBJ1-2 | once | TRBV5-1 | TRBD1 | CASSSHVGQGRHTF | TGCGCCAGCAGCTCTCACGTAGGACAGGGAAGGCACACCTTC
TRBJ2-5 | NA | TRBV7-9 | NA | CASSLELSEETQYF | TGTGCCAGCAGCTTAGAACTAAGCGAAGAGACCCAGTACTTC
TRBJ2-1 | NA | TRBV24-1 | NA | CATSDNPGVDHNEQFF | TGTGCCACCAGTGACAATCCGGGAGTTGACCACAATGAGCAGTTCTTC
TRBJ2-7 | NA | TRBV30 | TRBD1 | CAWSGQGSSEQYF | TGTGCCTGGAGTGGACAGGGGTCCTCCGAGCAGTACTTC
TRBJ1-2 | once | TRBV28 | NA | CATFPAGIYGYTF | TGTGCCACATTTCCCGCCGGGATTTATGGCTACACCTTC
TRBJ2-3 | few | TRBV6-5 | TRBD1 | CASRGTATDTQYF | TGTGCCAGCAGGGGGACAGCCACAGATACGCAGTATTTT
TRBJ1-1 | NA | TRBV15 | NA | CATSRTQGNTEAFF | TGTGCCACCAGCAGAACCCAGGGTAACACTGAAGCTTTCTTT
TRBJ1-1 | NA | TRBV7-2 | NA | CASSPDSLNTEAFF | TGTGCCAGCAGCCCGGACAGTTTGAACACTGAAGCTTTCTTT
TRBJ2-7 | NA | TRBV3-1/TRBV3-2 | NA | CASSQVSSSYEQYF | TGTGCCAGCAGCCAAGTATCCAGCTCCTACGAGCAGTACTTC
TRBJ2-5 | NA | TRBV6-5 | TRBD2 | CASSYSSGRGETQYF | TGTGCCAGCAGTTACTCGAGCGGGAGAGGGGAGACCCAGTACTTC
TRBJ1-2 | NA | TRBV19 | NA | CASSIGRAYGYTF | TGTGCCAGTAGTATTGGCAGGGCATATGGCTACACCTTC
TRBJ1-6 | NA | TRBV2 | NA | CASSGGHVYNSPLHF | TGTGCCAGCAGTGGCGGACACGTCTATAATTCACCCCTCCACTTT
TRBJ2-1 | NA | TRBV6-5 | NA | CASSRASSWNEQFF | TGTGCCAGCAGTCGAGCCTCTAGTTGGAATGAGCAGTTCTTC
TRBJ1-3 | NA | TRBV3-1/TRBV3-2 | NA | CASSAVSSGNTIYF | TGTGCCAGCAGCGCCGTTAGCTCTGGAAACACCATATATTTT
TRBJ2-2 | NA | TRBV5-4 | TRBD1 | CASGGTGVVTGELFF | TGTGCCAGCGGGGGGACAGGGGTCGTCACCGGGGAGCTGTTTTTT
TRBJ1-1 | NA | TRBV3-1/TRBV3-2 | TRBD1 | CASSQDWQGVYGDTEAFF | TGTGCCAGCAGCCAAGACTGGCAGGGGGTGTACGGCGACACTGAAGCTTTCTTT
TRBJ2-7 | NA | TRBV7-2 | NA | CASSLGAIEQYF | TGTGCCAGCAGCTTGGGAGCTATCGAGCAGTACTTC
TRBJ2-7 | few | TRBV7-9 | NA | CASSLSGTRQYF | TGTGCCAGCAGCTTATCGGGAACGAGGCAGTACTTC
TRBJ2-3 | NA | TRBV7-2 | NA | CASSLQQGGTDTQYF | TGTGCCAGCAGCTTACAACAGGGAGGCACAGATACGCAGTATTTT
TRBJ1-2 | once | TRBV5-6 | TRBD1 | CASSIALGQGRDGYTF | TGTGCCAGCAGCATTGCCCTTGGACAGGGGAGAGATGGCTACACCTTC
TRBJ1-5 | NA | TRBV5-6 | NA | CASSLTGHNQPQHF | TGTGCCAGCAGCTTGACTGGTCACAATCAGCCCCAGCATTTT
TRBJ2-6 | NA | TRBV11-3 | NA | CASSHRSGANVLTF | TGTGCCAGCAGCCACCGGTCCGGGGCCAACGTCCTGACTTTC
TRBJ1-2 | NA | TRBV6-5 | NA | CASSYPGQSTYGYTF | TGTGCCAGCAGTTACCCCGGACAGAGTACCTATGGCTACACCTTC
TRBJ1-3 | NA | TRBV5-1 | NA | CASSAGQGMPGNTIYF | TGCGCCAGCAGCGCCGGTCAGGGTATGCCTGGAAACACCATATATTTT
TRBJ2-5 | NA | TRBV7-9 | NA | CASSSPGETQYF | TGTGCCAGCAGCTCGCCCGGGGAGACCCAGTACTTC
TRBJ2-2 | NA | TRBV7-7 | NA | CASTIITSPNTGELFF | TGTGCTAGCACCATTATTACTAGCCCGAACACCGGGGAGCTGTTTTTT
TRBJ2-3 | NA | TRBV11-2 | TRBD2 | CASSSSTSGTRRDTQYF | TGTGCCAGCAGCTCCTCGACTAGCGGGACCCGCAGGGATACGCAGTATTTT
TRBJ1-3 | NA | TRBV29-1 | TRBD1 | CSVGTGVGNTIYF | TGCAGCGTTGGAACAGGGGTTGGAAACACCATATATTTT
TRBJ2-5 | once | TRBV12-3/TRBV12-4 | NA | CASSLTSWETQYF | TGTGCCAGCAGTTTAACTAGTTGGGAGACCCAGTACTTC